Each of the 32 T cell receptor beta chains below was sequenced from the same sample in a study of esophageal squamous cell carcinoma under preoperative chemotherapy. Described time point: after preoperative PTX-NDP chemotherapy. TCRdb redid the calling of the PCR reads with MiXCR, one entry per CDR3 protein. The sample holds about 32,000 distinct CDR3 sequences, around half seen once. The specimen was obtained from a patient given preoperative chemotherapy. These receptors were collected from a human donor with esophageal squamous cell carcinoma. The donor label of this sample is uncertain.

There are many counts of this clonotype. This chain links TRBV6-2 or TRBV6-3 with TRBJ2-1; weak D call: TRBD2 (5 bases). CDR1 is MNHEY and CDR2 is SVGEGT in the germline V gene. The CDR3 is 13 amino acids. The germline V and J ends were trimmed by 10 bases and 6 bases, with 16 bases remaining between them. CDR3 in amino acids: CATSRMGANEQFF. CDR3 coding DNA: TGTGCCACCTCCAGGATGGGAGCCAATGAGCAGTTCTTC.

The sample holds a few counts of this clonotype. One end of the junction varies from germline; a read error may be responsible. The chain employs TRBV7-6 and TRBJ2-5, with a possible D match to TRBD1 (6 bases). CDR3 size: 14 residues. The germline V gene has CDR1 SGHVS and CDR2 FNYEAQ. The CDR3 reads CASSGGRVQETQYF. CDR3 sequence (DNA): TGTGCCAGCAGCGGGGGCCGTGTCCAAGAGACCCAGTATTTC.

V gene TRBV7-2 combines with J gene TRBJ2-1; D not certain. Germline CDR1 reads SGHTA; CDR2 reads FQGNSA. V was trimmed by 5 bases and J by 13 bases, leaving 15 bases between them. This CDR3 spans 12 amino acids. The CDR3 reads CASSTPPTPQFF. As DNA, the CDR3 is TGTGCCAGCAGCACCCCCCCCACGCCCCAGTTCTTC.

With regard to this clonotype: The conserved phenylalanine or tryptophan is not found at the CDR3 terminus, so this likely reflects a read error. The DNA is omitted, as the CDR3 cannot be located on it reliably, and the CDR3 follows TCRdb's listing. V usage is TRBV7-2 and J usage is TRBJ2-5; the table's D gene call, TRBD1, was not cross checked with the DNA. A total of 14 residues make up the CDR3, ends included. Germline CDR1 SGHTA, CDR2 FQGNSA. This CDR3 is CASSLTGNPETQYS.

Remarks on this clonotype: This CDR3 fails to terminate in the conserved phenylalanine or tryptophan, so it likely reflects a read error. The limits of the CDR3 on the DNA are not certain, so only TCRdb's listed CDR3 is given. The rearrangement joins TRBV7-2 to TRBJ2-5; the table's D gene call, TRBD2, was not cross checked with the DNA. In germline, CDR1 is SGHTA, CDR2 FQGNSA. The CDR3 contains 18 residues when both ends are counted. The CDR3 sequence is CASSYAGLAGGLKASQYL.

The V call is TRBV12-5, the J call TRBJ2-1; the D is unclear. CDR1 is LGHNT and CDR2 is FRNRAP in the germline V gene. The CDR3 spans 13 residues. V was cut by 6 bases and J by 1 base, with 7 bases left in between. The CDR3 region is CASGTASYNEQFF. CDR3 coding DNA: TGTGCTAGTGGAACAGCTTCCTACAATGAGCAGTTCTTC. The full variable domain, with the rest looked up from reference TRBV12-5 and TRBJ2-1, is DARVTQTPRHKVTEMGQEVTMRCQPILGHNTVFWYRQTMMQGLELLAYFRNRAPLDDSGMPKDRFSAEMPDATLATLKIQPSEPRDSAVYFCASGTASYNEQFFGPGTRLTVL.

This clonotype was detected ten times or more. This rearrangement joins TRBV5-6 to TRBJ2-1; D may correspond to TRBD1 or TRBD2 (5 bases each). V was cut by 7 bases and J by 0 bases, with 11 bases left in between. Germline V CDR1 and CDR2: SGHDT, YYEEEE. The CDR3 covers 14 residues. CDR3 coding DNA: TGTGCCAGCGGGGACGGCCTCTCCTACAATGAGCAGTTCTTC. It specifies CASGDGLSYNEQFF.

This clonotype was counted only a few times. V gene TRBV12-3 or TRBV12-4 combines with J gene TRBJ2-3; D remains unclear. The J call may be wrong; the DNA end is better matched by TRBJ2-5. CDR3 length: 12 amino acids. The CDR3 DNA reads TGTGCCAGCAGTCCAGAGAAGGAGACCCAGTACTTC. Amino acids: CASSPEKETQYF.

This clonotype has a count of ten or more. The gene calls are TRBV7-9 and TRBJ1-1; D gene uncertain. This CDR3 region has 12 residues. The germline V and J ends were trimmed by 5 bases and 8 bases, with 12 bases remaining between them. Per germline, CDR1 SEHNR and CDR2 FQNEAQ (reference sequence). This chain's CDR3 is CASSLSQEEAFF. The CDR3 DNA is TGTGCCAGCAGCCTGAGTCAGGAAGAAGCTTTCTTT.

The chain joins TRBV12-5 to TRBJ2-7; maybe TRBD2 (6 bases). V shed 4 bases and J shed 0 bases, with 10 bases lying between them. Germline V gene sequence: CDR1 LGHNT, CDR2 FRNRAP. The CDR3 is 14 amino acids. The CDR3 sequence: CASGSSSDSYEQYF. DNA for the CDR3: TGTGCTAGTGGTTCGTCTAGCGACTCCTACGAGCAGTACTTC.

This clonotype is medium-sized (0.01 to 0.1%). The chain joins TRBV12-3 or TRBV12-4 to TRBJ2-1, with 14 nucleotides matching TRBD2. V was pared by 6 bases and J by 8 bases, with 12 bases of the junction left unmatched. The CDR3 has 17 amino acids. The CDR3 sequence is CASRTSGGAGVNDEQFF. In nucleotides, the CDR3 is TGTGCCAGCAGGACTAGCGGGGGGGCGGGTGTGAACGATGAGCAGTTCTTC.

Note on this clonotype: The germline gene is not matched at one end of the junction; a read error may be the cause. V is TRBV7-6 and J is TRBJ2-3; D is unclear. Germline assignment: CDR1 SGHVS and CDR2 FNYEAQ. This CDR3 is 15 amino acids long. Here the CDR3 reads CARSSGLWAKDMQYF. DNA of the CDR3: TGTGCCCGCAGCTCCGGGCTGTGGGCCAAAGATATGCAGTATTTT.

The genes are TRBV7-6 and TRBJ2-2; D may correspond to TRBD1 or TRBD2 (5 bases each). Near its end, the DNA agrees better with TRBJ2-3, so the J call may be wrong. Germline lookup yields CDR1 SGHVS and CDR2 FNYEAQ. This CDR3 has 13 residues. The CDR3 reads CASSLGGTGEQYF. The CDR3 nucleotides read TGTGCCAGCAGCTTAGGGGGCACCGGGGAGCAGTATTTT.

This clonotype was detected only a few times. The chain couples TRBV7-3 to TRBJ2-1; D gene uncertain. V lost 4 bases and J 6 bases, leaving 10 bases between the germline ends. This CDR3 has 13 amino acids. The germline CDR1 and CDR2 sequences are SGHTA and FQGTGA. The CDR3 DNA sequence: TGTGCCAGCAGCTCAGGCACCCTCAATGAGCAGTTCTTC. Translation gives CASSSGTLNEQFF.

This clonotype was seen repeatedly, ten times or more. This chain connects TRBV12-3 or TRBV12-4 to TRBJ2-2; D ambiguous. Trimming shortened V by 3 bases and J by 2 bases, and 10 bases separated the two germline ends. This CDR3 is 15 amino acids long. The CDR3 reads CASSFAGRNTGELFF. In DNA, the CDR3 is TGTGCCAGCAGTTTCGCCGGACGAAACACCGGGGAGCTGTTTTTT.

The chain employs TRBV5-4 and TRBJ2-3; 10 nucleotides line up with TRBD2. The trim removed 3 bases at V and 2 bases at J, leaving 12 bases unmatched. CDR3 length: 18 amino acids. CDR1 and CDR2 (germline): SGHNT, YYREEE (reference sequence). CDR3 amino acids: CASSYKTGLAPSTDTQYF. In nucleotides, the CDR3 is TGTGCCAGCAGCTATAAGACGGGACTAGCGCCTTCCACAGATACGCAGTATTTT.

Note on this clonotype: Its ends do not fully match the called genes, so a read error is possible. The rearrangement joins TRBV7-9 to TRBJ2-3; 8 nucleotides align to TRBD1. The germline V gene has CDR1 SEHNR and CDR2 FQNEAQ (reference sequence). The CDR3 has 15 amino acids. CDR3 loop: CASSSDSGGPETQYF. For the CDR3, the DNA is TGTGCCAGCAGCTCGGACTCAGGGGGCCCAGAGACGCAGTATTTC.

The CDR3 nucleotides are TGTGCCAGGTCTCTCCAGGCAGTGAGCACCGAGACGCAGTTTTTT. It encodes CARSLQAVSTETQFF. The rearrangement uses TRBV7-6 and TRBJ2-2; D remains unclear. V shed 9 bases and J shed 16 bases, with 30 bases lying between them. Germline V lookup: CDR1 SGHVS, CDR2 FNYEAQ. This CDR3 region has 15 residues.

This clonotype was detected ten times or more. V and J are TRBV7-6 and TRBJ2-7, with TRBD1 matching 9 bases. The germline V gene has CDR1 SGHVS and CDR2 FNYEAQ. This CDR3 is 16 amino acids long. V lost 5 bases to trimming and J lost 0 bases; unmatched junction nucleotides: 8. This CDR3 reads CASSKRTGAYSYEQYF. CDR3 sequence (DNA): TGTGCCAGCAGCAAACGGACAGGGGCCTACTCCTACGAGCAGTACTTC.

This clonotype has a count of ten or more. The V gene is TRBV7-9, the J gene TRBJ2-1; 14 positions agree with TRBD2. Germline assignment: CDR1 SEHNR and CDR2 FQNEAQ (reference sequence). The junction had 5 bases not matched to a gene; V was cut back by 6 bases and J by 10 bases. This CDR3 region has 14 residues. CDR3 DNA sequence: TGTGCCAGCAGGTCGGGACTAGCGGGAGAAGAGCAGTTCTTC. Protein: CASRSGLAGEEQFF.

The V call is TRBV27, the J call TRBJ1-2, with TRBD1 matching 8 bases. The V gene's germline CDR1 is MNHEY and CDR2 SMNVEV (reference sequence). The CDR3 is 15 amino acids. With V trimmed by 4 bases and J by 3 bases, 7 bases remained unmatched. CDR3 nucleotide sequence: TGTGCCAGCAGTTCACCCCGGACAGGGTACTATGGCTACACCTTC. Residues: CASSSPRTGYYGYTF.

Turning to this clonotype: Given the absence of the conserved phenylalanine or tryptophan at the CDR3 end, a read error is likely. The chain carries TRBV12-3 or TRBV12-4 and TRBJ2-1; 7 nucleotides align to TRBD2. The J call may be wrong; the DNA end is better matched by TRBJ2-7. The CDR3 length is 14 residues. CDR3 sequence reads: CASSHSGLAYEQYS. DNA for the CDR3: TGTGCCAGCAGCCATAGCGGGCTCGCCTACGAGCAGTACTCC.

This clonotype was picked up a small number of times. The missing conserved phenylalanine or tryptophan at the end of this CDR3 makes a read error likely. The chain has TRBV7-2 and TRBJ2-5; 8 bases line up with TRBD2. Germline-derived CDR1 and CDR2 are SGHTA and FQGNSA. Trimming at V came to 4 bases and at J to 9 bases, leaving 16 bases not matched to a gene. The CDR3 totals 16 residues. The CDR3 loop reads CASSSGRGAPRESQYS. The CDR3, as DNA: TGTGCCAGCAGCTCTGGGCGGGGGGCCCCTCGGGAGTCCCAGTACTCG.

Worth noting for this clonotype: One junction end does not reproduce the germline sequence, and a read error may be involved. The V and J genes are TRBV6-1 and TRBJ2-3; TRBD2 matches at 8 bases. This CDR3 comprises 14 residues. CDR1 and CDR2 (germline): MNHNS, SASEGT. This chain's CDR3 is CASNGGDNKETQYF. CDR3 nucleotide sequence: TGTGCGAGCAACGGGGGGGATAATAAAGAGACCCAGTATTTC.

The chain has TRBV7-2 and TRBJ2-3, with a tentative D call TRBD2 (5 bases). The ends were cut back, 5 bases at V and 9 bases at J, with 21 bases in the middle. Germline V gene sequence: CDR1 SGHTA, CDR2 FQGNSA. The CDR3 sequence is 15 residues long. The CDR3 region is CASSVGRGAKDTQYF. CDR3 nucleotides: TGTGCCAGCAGCGTGGGCCGGGGAGCCAAAGACACGCAGTATTTT.

V and J are TRBV12-3 or TRBV12-4 and TRBJ2-3, with a tentative D call TRBD1 (6 bases). V lost 7 bases, J lost 14 bases, and 25 bases lay in between. The CDR3 spans 14 residues. This CDR3 is CASNLQGLAGALYF. The DNA of the CDR3 is TGTGCCAGCAACTTACAGGGTTTGGCCGGGGCGCTGTATTTT.

The chain joins TRBV10-3 to TRBJ2-3; D is perhaps TRBD1 or TRBD2 (6 bases each). The assigned J gene may be wrong: the sequence end matches TRBJ2-7 better. CDR1 is ENHRY and CDR2 is SYGVKD in the germline V gene. The CDR3 runs 14 residues. CDR3 sequence (DNA): TGTGCCACCACGAGGGGGGTTGGCACAGACACGCAGTACTTC. Its protein is CATTRGVGTDTQYF.

This clonotype was detected many times. Being one base from a much bigger clone, this may be a read error. CDR3 nucleotides: TGTGCCAGCAGCTTAGGATTTTGGGGGGAGGGCAATGAGCAGTACTTC. Translating gives CASSLGFWGEGNEQYF. The V gene is TRBV7-9, the J gene TRBJ2-5, with TRBD2 identical over 7 bases. With 1 base clipped from V and 11 bases from J, the junction kept 16 bases outside the gene matches. Germline V gene lookup returns CDR1 SEHNR and CDR2 FQNEAQ (reference sequence). The CDR3 sequence is 16 residues long.

As regards this clonotype: One end of the junction does not line up with germline, which may come from a read error. This chain joins TRBV6-1 and TRBJ2-3; 11 positions match TRBD1. This CDR3 has 16 residues. The germline CDR1 and CDR2 sequences are MNHNS and SASEGT. The CDR3 loop is CASGEWGTGGPDTQYF. Here the CDR3 DNA reads TGTGCCAGCGGGGAATGGGGGACAGGGGGGCCAGATACGCAGTATTTC.

CDR3 DNA sequence: TGTGCCAGCAGTCCGGGACTAGCCGTCAACACTCAGTATTTT. This encodes CASSPGLAVNTQYF. This chain connects TRBV6-1 to TRBJ2-3, with TRBD2 identical over 9 bases. Germline CDR1 reads MNHNS; CDR2 reads SASEGT. The CDR3 sequence is 14 residues long. Unmatched junction bases numbered 12, after V lost 5 bases and J lost 12 bases.

The chain has TRBV7-9 and TRBJ2-3; D is perhaps TRBD1 or TRBD2 (5 bases each). The J call is in doubt because the DNA end fits TRBJ2-7 better. This CDR3 comprises 16 residues. CDR1 is SEHNR and CDR2 is FQNEAQ in the germline V gene (reference sequence). CDR3 loop: CASSFRGGGATDTQYF. In DNA, the CDR3 is TGTGCCAGCAGCTTTAGGGGCGGAGGAGCCACAGATACGCAGTACTTC.

The rearrangement links TRBV7-2 to TRBJ2-3, with D possibly matching TRBD2 (7 bases). The J call may be wrong; the DNA end is better matched by TRBJ2-7. This CDR3 is 17 amino acids long. From germline, CDR1 is SGHTA and CDR2 FQGNSA. CDR3 residues: CASSRAPGGGPTDTQYF. The CDR3 DNA is TGTGCCAGCAGCCGCGCCCCGGGCGGGGGCCCCACAGACACGCAGTACTTC.